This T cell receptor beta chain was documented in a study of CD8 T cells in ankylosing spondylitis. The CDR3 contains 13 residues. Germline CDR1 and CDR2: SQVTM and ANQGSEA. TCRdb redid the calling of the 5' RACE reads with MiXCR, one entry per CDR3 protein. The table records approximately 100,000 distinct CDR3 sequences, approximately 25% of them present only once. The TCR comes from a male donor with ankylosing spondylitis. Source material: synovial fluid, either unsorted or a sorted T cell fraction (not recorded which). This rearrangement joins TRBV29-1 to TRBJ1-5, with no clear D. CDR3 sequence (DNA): TGCAGGCCCACAGAAAATAGCAATCAGCCCCAGCATTTT. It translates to CRPTENSNQPQHF.